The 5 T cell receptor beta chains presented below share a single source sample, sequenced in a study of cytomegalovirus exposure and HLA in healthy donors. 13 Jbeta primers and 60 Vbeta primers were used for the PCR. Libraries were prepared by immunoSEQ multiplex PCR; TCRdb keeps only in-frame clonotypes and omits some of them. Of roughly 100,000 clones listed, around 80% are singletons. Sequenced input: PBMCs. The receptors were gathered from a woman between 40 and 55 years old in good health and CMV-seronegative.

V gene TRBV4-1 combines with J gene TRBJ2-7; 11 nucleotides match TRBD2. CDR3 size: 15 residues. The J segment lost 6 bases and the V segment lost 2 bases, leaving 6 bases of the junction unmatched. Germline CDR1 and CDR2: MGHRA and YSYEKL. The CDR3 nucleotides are TGCGCCAGCAGCCAAACACTAGCGGGAGCGTCCGAGCAGTACTTC. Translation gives CASSQTLAGASEQYF.

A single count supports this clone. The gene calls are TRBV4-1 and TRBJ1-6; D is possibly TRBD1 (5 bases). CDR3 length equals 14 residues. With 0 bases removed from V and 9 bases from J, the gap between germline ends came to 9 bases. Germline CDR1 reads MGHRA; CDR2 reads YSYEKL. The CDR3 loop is CASSQDRVGSPLHF. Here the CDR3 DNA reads TGCGCCAGCAGCCAAGACAGGGTGGGTTCACCCCTCCACTTT.

This CDR3 is CATSRADRVANEKLFF. For the CDR3, the DNA is TGTGCCACCAGCAGAGCAGACAGGGTTGCTAATGAAAAACTGTTTTTT. The V and J genes are TRBV15 and TRBJ1-4; TRBD1 aligns across 7 bases. Germline loops: CDR1 LNHNV, CDR2 YYDKDF (reference sequence). The CDR3 consists of 16 residues. The ends lost 1 base at V and 3 bases at J; junction bases unmatched: 5.

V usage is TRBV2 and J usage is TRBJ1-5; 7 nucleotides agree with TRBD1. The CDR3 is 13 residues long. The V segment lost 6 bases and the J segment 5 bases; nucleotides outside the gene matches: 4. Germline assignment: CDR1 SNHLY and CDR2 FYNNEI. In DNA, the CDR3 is TGTGCCAGCAGGGGAGACAGGGATCAGCCCCAGCATTTT. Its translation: CASRGDRDQPQHF.

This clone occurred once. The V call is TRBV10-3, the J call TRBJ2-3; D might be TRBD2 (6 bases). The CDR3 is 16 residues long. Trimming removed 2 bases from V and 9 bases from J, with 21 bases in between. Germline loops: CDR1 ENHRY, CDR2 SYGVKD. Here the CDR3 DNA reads TGTGCCATCAGTGAGAGGGAAACGCGGGACTTTGGCACGCAGTATTTT. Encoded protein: CAISERETRDFGTQYF.